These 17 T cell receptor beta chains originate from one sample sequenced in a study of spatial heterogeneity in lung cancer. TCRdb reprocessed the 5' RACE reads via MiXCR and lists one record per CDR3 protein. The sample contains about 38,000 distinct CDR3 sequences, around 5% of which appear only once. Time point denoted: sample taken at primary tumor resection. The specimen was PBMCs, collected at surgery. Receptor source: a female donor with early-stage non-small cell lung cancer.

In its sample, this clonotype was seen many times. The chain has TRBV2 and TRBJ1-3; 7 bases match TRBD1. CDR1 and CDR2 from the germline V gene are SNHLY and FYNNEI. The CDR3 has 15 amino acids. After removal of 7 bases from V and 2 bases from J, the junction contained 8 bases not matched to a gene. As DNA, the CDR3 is TGTGCCAGCACCGATGCCGGGACAGCTGGAAACACCATATATTTT. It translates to CASTDAGTAGNTIYF.

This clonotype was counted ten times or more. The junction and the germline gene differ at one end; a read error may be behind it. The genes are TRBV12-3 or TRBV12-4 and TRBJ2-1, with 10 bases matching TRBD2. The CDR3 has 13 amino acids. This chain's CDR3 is CASSLAGGGEQFF. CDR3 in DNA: TGTGCCAGCAGCTTAGCGGGGGGCGGGGAGCAGTTCTTC.

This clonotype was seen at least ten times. CDR3 sequence reads: CASSPWVRETQYF. As DNA, the CDR3 is TGTGCCAGCAGCCCTTGGGTTCGGGAGACCCAGTACTTC. This chain connects TRBV7-2 to TRBJ2-5; D remains unclear. Germline loops: CDR1 SGHTA, CDR2 FQGNSA. The V end lost 5 bases, the J end lost 5 bases, and 12 bases lay between the germline ends. The CDR3 consists of 13 residues.

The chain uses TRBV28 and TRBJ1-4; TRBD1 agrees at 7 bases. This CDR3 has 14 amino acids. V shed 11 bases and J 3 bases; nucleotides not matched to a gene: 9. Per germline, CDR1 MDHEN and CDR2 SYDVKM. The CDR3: CAGSPGTANEKLFF. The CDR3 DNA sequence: TGTGCCGGGTCTCCCGGGACAGCTAATGAAAAACTGTTTTTT.

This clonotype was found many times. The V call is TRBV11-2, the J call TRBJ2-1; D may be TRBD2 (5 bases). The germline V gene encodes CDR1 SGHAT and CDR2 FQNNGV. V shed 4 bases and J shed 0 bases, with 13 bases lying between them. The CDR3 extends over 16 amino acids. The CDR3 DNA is TGTGCCAGCAGCTCCCGCCCGGGGATCTCCTACAATGAGCAGTTCTTC. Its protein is CASSSRPGISYNEQFF.

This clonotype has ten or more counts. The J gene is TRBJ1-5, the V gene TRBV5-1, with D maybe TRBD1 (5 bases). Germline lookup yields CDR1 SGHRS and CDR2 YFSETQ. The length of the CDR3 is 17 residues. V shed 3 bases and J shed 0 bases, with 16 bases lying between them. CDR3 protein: CASSWKPRDGSNQPQHF. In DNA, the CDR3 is TGCGCCAGCAGCTGGAAACCCCGGGACGGTAGCAATCAGCCCCAGCATTTT.

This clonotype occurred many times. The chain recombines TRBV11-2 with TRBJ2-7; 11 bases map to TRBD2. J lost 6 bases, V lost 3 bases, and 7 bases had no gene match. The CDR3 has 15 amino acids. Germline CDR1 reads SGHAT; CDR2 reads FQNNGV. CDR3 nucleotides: TGTGCCAGCAGCTTGCTAGCGGGGGGTATCCCCGAGCAGTACTTC. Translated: CASSLLAGGIPEQYF. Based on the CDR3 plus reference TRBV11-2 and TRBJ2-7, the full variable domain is EAGVAQSPRYKIIEKRQSVAFWCNPISGHATLYWYQQILGQGPKLLIQFQNNGVVDDSQLPKDRFSAERLKGVDSTLKIQPAKLEDSAVYLCASSLLAGGIPEQYFGPGTRLTVT.

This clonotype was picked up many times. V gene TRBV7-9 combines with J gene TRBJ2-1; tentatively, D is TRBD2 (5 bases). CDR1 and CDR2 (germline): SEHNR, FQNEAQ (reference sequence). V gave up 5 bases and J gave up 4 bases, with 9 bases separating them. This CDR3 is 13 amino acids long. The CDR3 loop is CASSPRGYNEQFF. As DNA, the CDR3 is TGTGCCAGCAGCCCCCGGGGTTACAATGAGCAGTTCTTC.

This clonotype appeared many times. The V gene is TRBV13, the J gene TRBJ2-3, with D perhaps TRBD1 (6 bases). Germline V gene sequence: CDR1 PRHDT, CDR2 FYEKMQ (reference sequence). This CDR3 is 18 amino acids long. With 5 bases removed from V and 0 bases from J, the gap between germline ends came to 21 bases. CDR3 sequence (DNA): TGTGCCAGCAGCCGGATCCCAACAGGGATTTCTAGCACAGATACGCAGTATTTT. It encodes CASSRIPTGISSTDTQYF.

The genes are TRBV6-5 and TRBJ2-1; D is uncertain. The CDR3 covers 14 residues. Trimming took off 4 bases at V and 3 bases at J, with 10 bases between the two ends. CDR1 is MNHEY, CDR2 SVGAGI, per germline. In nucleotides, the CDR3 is TGTGCCAGCAGTTCCCCGCCTGGCTACAATGAGCAGTTCTTC. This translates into CASSSPPGYNEQFF.

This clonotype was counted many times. The CDR3 region has the DNA TGTGCCAGCAGCTTAGAATCTTCGGTGGGACGGACCGGGGAGCTGTTTTTT. Translated, it gives CASSLESSVGRTGELFF. The chain combines TRBV7-2 with TRBJ2-2; possibly TRBD1 or TRBD2 for D (5 bases each). V lost 1 base to trimming and J lost 5 bases, with 17 bases between them. Per the germline V gene, CDR1 is SGHTA and CDR2 is FQGNSA. The CDR3 covers 17 residues.

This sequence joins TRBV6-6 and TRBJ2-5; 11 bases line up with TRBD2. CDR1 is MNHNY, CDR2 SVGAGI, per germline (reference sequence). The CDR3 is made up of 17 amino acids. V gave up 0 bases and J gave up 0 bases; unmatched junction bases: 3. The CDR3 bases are TGTGCCAGCAGTTACTCTTTGACTAGCGGGGACCAAGAGACCCAGTACTTC. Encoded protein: CASSYSLTSGDQETQYF.

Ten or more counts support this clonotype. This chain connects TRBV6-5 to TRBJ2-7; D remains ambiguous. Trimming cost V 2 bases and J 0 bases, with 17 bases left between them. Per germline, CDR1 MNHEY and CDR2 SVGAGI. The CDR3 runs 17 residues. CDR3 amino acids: CASSYGPSGIISYEQYF. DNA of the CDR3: TGTGCCAGCAGTTACGGCCCCTCCGGAATAATCTCCTACGAGCAGTACTTC.

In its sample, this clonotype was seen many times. CDR3 nucleotide sequence: TGCGCCAGCAGCGCTGGGACAGGGACAGGAAACACCATATATTTT. It is translated as CASSAGTGTGNTIYF. The chain has TRBV5-1 and TRBJ1-3; TRBD1 matches 9 bases. After removal of 4 bases from V and 4 bases from J, the junction contained 6 bases not matched to a gene. Germline CDR1 is SGHRS and CDR2 is YFSETQ. This CDR3 contains 15 residues.

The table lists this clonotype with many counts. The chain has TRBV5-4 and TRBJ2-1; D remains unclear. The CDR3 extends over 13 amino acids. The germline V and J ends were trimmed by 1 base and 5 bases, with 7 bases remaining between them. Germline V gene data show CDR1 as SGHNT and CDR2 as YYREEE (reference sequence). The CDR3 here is CASSLLQNNEQFF. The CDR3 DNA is TGTGCCAGCAGCTTGCTACAGAACAATGAGCAGTTCTTC.

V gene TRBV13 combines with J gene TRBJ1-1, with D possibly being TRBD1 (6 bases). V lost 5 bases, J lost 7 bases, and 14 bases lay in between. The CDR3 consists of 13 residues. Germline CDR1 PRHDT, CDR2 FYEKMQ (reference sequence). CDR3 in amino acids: CASSLWGAYEAFF. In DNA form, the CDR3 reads TGTGCCAGCAGCCTTTGGGGGGCGTATGAAGCTTTCTTT.

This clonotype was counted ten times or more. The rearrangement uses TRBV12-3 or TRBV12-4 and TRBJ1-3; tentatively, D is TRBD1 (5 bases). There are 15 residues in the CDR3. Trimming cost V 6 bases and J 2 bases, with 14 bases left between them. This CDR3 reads CASRPPGDPGNTIYF. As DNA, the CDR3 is TGTGCCAGCAGACCCCCGGGGGATCCTGGAAACACCATATATTTT.